Included here is one TCR beta chain sequence, with context. What it recognizes is unknown. Time point noted: cycle 4 day 1 (C4D1), after five to seven weeks of nivolumab. No patient escaped relapse after autologous stem cell transplantation, and brentuximab vedotin exposure varied. Best outcomes ranged across complete response, partial response and progressive disease. Between the trimmed V and J ends, which lost 3 bases and 8 bases, there was a span of 10 bases. CDR3 length: 12 residues. From germline, CDR1 is MGHDK and CDR2 SYGVNS. This entry comes from a study of PD-1 blockade in classical Hodgkin lymphoma. Study-wide results and limits: Similar baseline diversity was found in complete responders and newly diagnosed patients. The study reported lower baseline TCR diversity in newly diagnosed patients than in healthy donors. Those patients who began receiving nivolumab less than 1 year after ASCT had lower diversity, and they were excluded.

Sequencing was performed with immunoSEQ multiplex PCR; in TCRdb, only in-frame clones are kept and a portion is missing. The data show some 48,000 clones, with more than 75% seen just once and under 20% held by the top ten. The V gene is TRBV25-1, the J gene TRBJ1-2, with a tentative D call TRBD1 (6 bases). The TCR comes from a human donor with classical Hodgkin lymphoma. This sample comprised peripheral blood mononuclear cells (PBMCs), obtained before the fourth cycle of nivolumab. CDR3: CASSDGGHGYTF. DNA for the CDR3: TGTGCCAGCAGTGATGGGGGGCACGGCTACACCTTC.